This T cell receptor beta chain was recovered during a study of blood T cell repertoires in COVID-19. Seattle-derived patients entered the study during active infection and were followed longitudinally. This CDR3 has 16 amino acids. Germline CDR1 LNHNV, CDR2 YYDKDF (reference sequence). V shed 7 bases, J shed 7 bases, and the junction held 13 bases outside the gene matches. The data were produced by immunoSEQ multiplex PCR, yet TCRdb's version contains in-frame clones alone and is incomplete. The data hold about 150,000 clones, with approximately 85% observed a single time. This clone is a singleton in its sample.

The sample taken for sequencing was peripheral blood. The origin of this receptor is a woman aged 55-69 years with COVID-19, enrolled during active disease. The chain is built from TRBV15 and TRBJ1-6; 7 bases match TRBD1. CDR3 residues: CATNNQGGLENSPLHF. The DNA for the CDR3 is TGTGCCACCAACAACCAGGGGGGCCTAGAGAATTCACCCCTCCACTTT. Full variable domain (remainder filled in from reference TRBV15 and TRBJ1-6): DAMVIQNPRYQVTQFGKPVTLSCSQTLNHNVMYWYQQKSSQAPKLLFHYYDKDFNNEADTPDNFQSRRPNTSFCFLDIRSPGLGDTAMYLCATNNQGGLENSPLHFGNGTRLTVT.